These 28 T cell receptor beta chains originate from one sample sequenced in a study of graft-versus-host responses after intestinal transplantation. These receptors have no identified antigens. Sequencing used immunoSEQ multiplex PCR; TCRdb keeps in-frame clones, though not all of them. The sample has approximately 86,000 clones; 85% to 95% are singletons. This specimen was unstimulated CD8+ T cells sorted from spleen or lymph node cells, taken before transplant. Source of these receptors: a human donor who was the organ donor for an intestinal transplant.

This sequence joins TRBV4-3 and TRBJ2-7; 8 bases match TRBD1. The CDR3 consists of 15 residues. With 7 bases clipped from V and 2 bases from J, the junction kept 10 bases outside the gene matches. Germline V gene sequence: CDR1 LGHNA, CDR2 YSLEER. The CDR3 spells CASTPGTGGPYEQYF. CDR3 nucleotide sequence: TGCGCCAGCACCCCGGGAACAGGGGGTCCCTACGAGCAGTACTTC.

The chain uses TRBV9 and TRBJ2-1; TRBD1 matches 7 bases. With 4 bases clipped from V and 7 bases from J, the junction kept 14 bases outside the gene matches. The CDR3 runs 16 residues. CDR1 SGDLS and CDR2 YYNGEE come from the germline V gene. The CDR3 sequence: CASSPSGAGGINEQFF. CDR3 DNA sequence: TGTGCCAGCAGCCCCTCCGGGGCAGGGGGAATAAATGAGCAGTTCTTC.

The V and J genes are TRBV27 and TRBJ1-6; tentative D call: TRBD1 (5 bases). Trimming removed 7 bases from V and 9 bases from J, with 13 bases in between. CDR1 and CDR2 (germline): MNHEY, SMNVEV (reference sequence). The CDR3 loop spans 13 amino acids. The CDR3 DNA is TGTGCCAGCATGTTGGGGGGTGGTTCACCCCTCCACTTT. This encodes CASMLGGGSPLHF.

Here the CDR3 DNA reads TGTGCCAGCAGTGACCGACTAGCGGGGTATGAGACCCAGTACTTC. Protein sequence: CASSDRLAGYETQYF. This sequence joins TRBV25-1 and TRBJ2-5; 11 bases fit TRBD2. Trimming removed 3 bases from V and 5 bases from J; junction bases left unmatched: 5. Germline CDR1 is MGHDK and CDR2 is SYGVNS. The CDR3 runs 15 residues.

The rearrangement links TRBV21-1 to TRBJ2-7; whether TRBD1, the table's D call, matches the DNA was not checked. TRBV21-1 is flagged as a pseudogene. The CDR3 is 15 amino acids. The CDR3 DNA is TGTGCCAGCAGCTCTGTAGGACAGTCCTCCTACGAGCAGTACTTC. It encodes CASSSVGQSSYEQYF.

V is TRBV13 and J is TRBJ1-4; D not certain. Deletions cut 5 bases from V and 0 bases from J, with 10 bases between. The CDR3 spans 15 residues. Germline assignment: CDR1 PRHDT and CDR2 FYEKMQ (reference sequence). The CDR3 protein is CASSEAPATNEKLFF. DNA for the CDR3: TGTGCCAGCAGCGAGGCACCGGCAACTAATGAAAAACTGTTTTTT.

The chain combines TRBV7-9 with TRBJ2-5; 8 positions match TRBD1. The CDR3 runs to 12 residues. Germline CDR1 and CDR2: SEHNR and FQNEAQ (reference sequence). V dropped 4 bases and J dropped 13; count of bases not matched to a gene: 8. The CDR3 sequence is CASSWGQAEAYF. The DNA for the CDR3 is TGTGCCAGCAGCTGGGGACAGGCCGAGGCGTACTTC. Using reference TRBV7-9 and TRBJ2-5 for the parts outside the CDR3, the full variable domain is DTGVSQNPRHKITKRGQNVTFRCDPISEHNRLYWYRQTLGQGPEFLTYFQNEAQLEKSRLLSDRFSAERPKGSFSTLEIQRTEQGDSAMYLCASSWGQAEAYFGPGTRLLVL.

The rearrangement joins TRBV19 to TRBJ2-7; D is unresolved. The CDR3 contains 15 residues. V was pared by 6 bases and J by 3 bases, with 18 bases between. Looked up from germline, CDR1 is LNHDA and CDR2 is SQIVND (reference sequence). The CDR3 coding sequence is TGTGCCAGTAGCCTCGTTCGGAGCAGAAACTACGAGCAGTACTTC. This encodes CASSLVRSRNYEQYF.

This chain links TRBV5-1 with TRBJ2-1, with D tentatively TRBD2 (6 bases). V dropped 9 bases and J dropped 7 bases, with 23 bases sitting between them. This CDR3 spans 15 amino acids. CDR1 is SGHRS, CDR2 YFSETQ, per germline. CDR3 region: CAIPKDYPFKNEQFF. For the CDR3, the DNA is TGCGCCATACCAAAGGACTACCCCTTTAAGAATGAGCAGTTCTTC. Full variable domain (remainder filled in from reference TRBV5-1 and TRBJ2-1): KAGVTQTPRYLIKTRGQQVTLSCSPISGHRSVSWYQQTPGQGLQFLFEYFSETQRNKGNFPGRFSGRQFSNSRSEMNVSTLELGDSALYLCAIPKDYPFKNEQFFGPGTRLTVL.

The CDR3 nucleotides read TGTGCCAGCAGGGTCAGTCGGGGGTGGAAAGATACGCAGTATTTT. It specifies CASRVSRGWKDTQYF. The chain recombines TRBV2 with TRBJ2-3, with a possible D match to TRBD2 (6 bases). V dropped 6 bases and J dropped 5 bases, with 18 bases sitting between them. CDR1 and CDR2 (germline): SNHLY, FYNNEI. This CDR3 is 15 amino acids long.

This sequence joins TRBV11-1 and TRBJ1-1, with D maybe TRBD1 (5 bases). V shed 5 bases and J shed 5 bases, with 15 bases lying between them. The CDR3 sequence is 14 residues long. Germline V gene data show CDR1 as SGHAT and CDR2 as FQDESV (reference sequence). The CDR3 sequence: CASSPGWGVTEAFF. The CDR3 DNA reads TGTGCCAGCAGCCCAGGTTGGGGGGTGACTGAAGCTTTCTTT.

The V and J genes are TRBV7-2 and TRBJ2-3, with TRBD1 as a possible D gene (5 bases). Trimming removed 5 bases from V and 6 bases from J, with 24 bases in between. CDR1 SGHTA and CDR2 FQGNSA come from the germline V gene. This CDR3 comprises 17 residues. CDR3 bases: TGTGCCAGCAGCACAGGCAGGACCTACGGACCGGCGGATACGCAGTATTTT. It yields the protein CASSTGRTYGPADTQYF.

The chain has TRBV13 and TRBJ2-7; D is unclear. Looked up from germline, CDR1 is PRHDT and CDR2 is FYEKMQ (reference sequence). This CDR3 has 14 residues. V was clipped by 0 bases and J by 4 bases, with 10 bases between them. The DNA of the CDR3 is TGTGCCAGCAGCTTAGGTGGTGGGCTGTACGAGCAGTACTTC. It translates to CASSLGGGLYEQYF.

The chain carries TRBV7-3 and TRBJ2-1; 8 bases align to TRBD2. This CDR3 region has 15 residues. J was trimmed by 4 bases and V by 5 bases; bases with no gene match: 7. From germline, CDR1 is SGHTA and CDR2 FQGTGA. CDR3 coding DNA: TGTGCCAGCAGCCCGGCGGGGGGCTTATACAATGAGCAGTTCTTC. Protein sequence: CASSPAGGLYNEQFF.

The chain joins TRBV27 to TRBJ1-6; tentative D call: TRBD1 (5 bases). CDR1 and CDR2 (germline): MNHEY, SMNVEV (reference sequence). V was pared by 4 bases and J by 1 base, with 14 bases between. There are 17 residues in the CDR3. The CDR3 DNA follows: TGTGCCAGCAGTTGGTTCAGGGTAAGGTCCTATAATTCACCCCTCCACTTT. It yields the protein CASSWFRVRSYNSPLHF.

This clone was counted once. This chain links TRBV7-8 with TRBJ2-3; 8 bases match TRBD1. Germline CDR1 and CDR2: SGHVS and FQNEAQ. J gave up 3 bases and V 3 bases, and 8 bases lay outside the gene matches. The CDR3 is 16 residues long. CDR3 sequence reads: CASSFTGGHTTDTQYF. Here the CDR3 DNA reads TGTGCCAGCAGCTTTACAGGGGGGCATACTACAGATACGCAGTATTTT.

The CDR3 sequence: CAWKRNYGYTF. DNA for the CDR3: TGTGCCTGGAAGAGAAACTATGGCTACACCTTC. This rearrangement joins TRBV30 to TRBJ1-2, with unresolved D. The CDR3 loop spans 11 amino acids. CDR1 and CDR2 (germline): GTSNPN, SVGIG (reference sequence). Trimming took off 4 bases at V and 2 bases at J, with 5 bases between the two ends.

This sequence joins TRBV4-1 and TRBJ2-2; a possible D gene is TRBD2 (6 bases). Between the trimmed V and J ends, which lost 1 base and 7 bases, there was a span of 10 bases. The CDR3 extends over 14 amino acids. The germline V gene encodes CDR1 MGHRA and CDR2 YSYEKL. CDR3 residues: CASSQGGVGGELFF. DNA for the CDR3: TGCGCCAGCAGCCAAGGCGGGGTCGGCGGGGAGCTGTTTTTT.

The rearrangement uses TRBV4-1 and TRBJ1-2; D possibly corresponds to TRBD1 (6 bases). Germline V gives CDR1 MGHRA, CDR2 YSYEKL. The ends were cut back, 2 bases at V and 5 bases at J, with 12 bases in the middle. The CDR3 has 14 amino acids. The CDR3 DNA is TGCGCCAGCAGCCAACCTCGGGGGGCTTATGGCTACACCTTC. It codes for CASSQPRGAYGYTF.

Here the CDR3 DNA reads TGTGCCAGCAGCGGCACAGGGGGAGCCAGGGAAGCTTTCTTT. Its protein is CASSGTGGAREAFF. The rearrangement uses TRBV9 and TRBJ1-1, with 8 bases lining up with TRBD1. Germline V lookup: CDR1 SGDLS, CDR2 YYNGEE. V shed 3 bases, J shed 8 bases, and the junction held 9 bases outside the gene matches. The CDR3 totals 14 residues.

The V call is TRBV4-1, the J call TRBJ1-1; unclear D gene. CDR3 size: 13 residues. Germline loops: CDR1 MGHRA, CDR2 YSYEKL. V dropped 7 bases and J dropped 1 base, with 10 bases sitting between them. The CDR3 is CASTNVANTEAFF. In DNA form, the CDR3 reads TGCGCCAGCACCAACGTGGCGAACACTGAAGCTTTCTTT.

CDR3 amino acids: CASSLKLDRGRVYEQYF. DNA of the CDR3: TGCGCCAGCAGCCTCAAGCTGGACAGGGGGCGAGTCTACGAGCAGTACTTC. The genes are TRBV5-1 and TRBJ2-7; the match to TRBD1 covers 11 bases. The trim removed 4 bases at V and 3 bases at J, leaving 12 bases unmatched. Germline CDR1 and CDR2: SGHRS and YFSETQ. The CDR3 has 17 residues.

The CDR3 region is CASSLSGITYEQYF. The CDR3 coding sequence is TGTGCCAGCTCACTATCAGGGATTACCTACGAGCAGTACTTC. The chain is built from TRBV18 and TRBJ2-7; perhaps TRBD1 as D (5 bases). The CDR3 spans 14 residues. With 4 bases removed from V and 2 bases from J, the gap between germline ends came to 12 bases. Germline values: CDR1 KGHSH, CDR2 LQKENI.

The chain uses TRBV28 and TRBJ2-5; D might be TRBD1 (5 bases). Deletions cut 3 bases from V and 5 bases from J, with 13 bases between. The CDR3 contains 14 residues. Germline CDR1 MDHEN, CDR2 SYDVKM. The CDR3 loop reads CASSFGAGLETQYF. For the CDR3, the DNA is TGTGCCAGCAGTTTTGGGGCAGGGTTGGAGACCCAGTACTTC.

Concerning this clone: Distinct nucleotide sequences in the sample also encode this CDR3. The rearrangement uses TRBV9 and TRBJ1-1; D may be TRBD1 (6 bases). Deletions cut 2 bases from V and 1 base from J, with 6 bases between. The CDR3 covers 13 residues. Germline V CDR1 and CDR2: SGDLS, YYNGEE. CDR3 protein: CASSVDRNTEAFF. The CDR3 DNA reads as TGTGCCAGCAGCGTGGACAGGAACACTGAAGCTTTCTTT.

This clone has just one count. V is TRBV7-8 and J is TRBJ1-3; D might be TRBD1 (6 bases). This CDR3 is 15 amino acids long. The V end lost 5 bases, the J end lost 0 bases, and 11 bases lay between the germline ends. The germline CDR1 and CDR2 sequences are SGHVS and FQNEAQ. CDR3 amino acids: CASSQSDSSGNTIYF. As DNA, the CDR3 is TGTGCCAGCAGCCAATCGGACAGCTCTGGAAACACCATATATTTT. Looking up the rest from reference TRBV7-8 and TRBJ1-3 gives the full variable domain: GAGVSQSPRYKVAKRGQDVALRCDPISGHVSLFWYQQALGQGPEFLTYFQNEAQLDKSGLPSDRFFAERPEGSVSTLKIQRTQQEDSAVYLCASSQSDSSGNTIYFGEGSWLTVV.

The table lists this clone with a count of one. CDR3 residues: CAISEGQGSYEQYF. The CDR3 nucleotides are TGTGCCATCAGTGAAGGGCAGGGGTCCTACGAGCAGTACTTC. This chain links TRBV10-3 with TRBJ2-7, with D perhaps matching TRBD1 (6 bases). Germline V gene lookup returns CDR1 ENHRY and CDR2 SYGVKD. The V and J ends lost 3 bases and 1 base respectively, with 10 bases between them. The CDR3 consists of 14 residues.

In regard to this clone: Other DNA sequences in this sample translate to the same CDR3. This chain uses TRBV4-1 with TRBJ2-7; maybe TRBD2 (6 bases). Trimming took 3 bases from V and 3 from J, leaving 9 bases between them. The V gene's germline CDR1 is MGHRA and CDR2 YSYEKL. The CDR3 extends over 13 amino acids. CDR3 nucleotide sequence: TGCGCCAGCAGCCAGGGAGGTGGCTACGAGCAGTACTTC. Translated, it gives CASSQGGGYEQYF.